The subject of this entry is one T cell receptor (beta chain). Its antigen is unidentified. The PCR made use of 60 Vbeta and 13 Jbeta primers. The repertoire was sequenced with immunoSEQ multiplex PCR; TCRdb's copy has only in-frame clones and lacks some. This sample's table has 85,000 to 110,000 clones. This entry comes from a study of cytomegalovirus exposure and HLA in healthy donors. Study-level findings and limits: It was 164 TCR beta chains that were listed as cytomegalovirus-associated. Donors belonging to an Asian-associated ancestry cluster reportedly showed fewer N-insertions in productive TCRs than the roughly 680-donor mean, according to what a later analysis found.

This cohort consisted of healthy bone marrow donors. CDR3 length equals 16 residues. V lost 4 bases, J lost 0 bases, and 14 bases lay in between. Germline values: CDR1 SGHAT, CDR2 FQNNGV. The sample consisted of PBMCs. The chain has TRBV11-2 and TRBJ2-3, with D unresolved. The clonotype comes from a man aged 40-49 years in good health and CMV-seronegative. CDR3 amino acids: CASSSDVETSTDTQYF. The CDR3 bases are TGTGCCAGCAGCTCCGATGTGGAGACGAGCACAGATACGCAGTATTTT. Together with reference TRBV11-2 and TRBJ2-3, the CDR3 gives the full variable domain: EAGVAQSPRYKIIEKRQSVAFWCNPISGHATLYWYQQILGQGPKLLIQFQNNGVVDDSQLPKDRFSAERLKGVDSTLKIQPAKLEDSAVYLCASSSDVETSTDTQYFGPGTRLTVL.